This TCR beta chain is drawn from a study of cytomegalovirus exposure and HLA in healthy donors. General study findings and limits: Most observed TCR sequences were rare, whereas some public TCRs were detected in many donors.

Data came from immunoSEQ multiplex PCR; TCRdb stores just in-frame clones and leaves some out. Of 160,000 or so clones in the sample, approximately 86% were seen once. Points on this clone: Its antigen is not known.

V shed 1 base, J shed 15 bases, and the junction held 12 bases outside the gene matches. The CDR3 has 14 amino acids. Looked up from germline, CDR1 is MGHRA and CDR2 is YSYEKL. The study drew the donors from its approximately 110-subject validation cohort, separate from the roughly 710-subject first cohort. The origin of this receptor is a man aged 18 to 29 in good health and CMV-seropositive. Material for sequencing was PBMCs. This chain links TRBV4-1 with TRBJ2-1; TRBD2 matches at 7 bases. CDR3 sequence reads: CASSQGEGNYPGFF. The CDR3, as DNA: TGCGCCAGCAGCCAAGGGGAGGGGAACTATCCGGGGTTCTTC.